This TCR beta chain was retrieved from a study of T-cell reconstitution after alpha-beta-depleted transplantation in children. The library targeted TCRbeta and was prepared with unique molecular identifiers. TCRdb re-called the PCR reads with MiXCR, one entry per CDR3 protein. The sample contains some 550,000 distinct CDR3 sequences, around 20% of which appear only once. This clonotype has more than one count but fewer than ten. Germline V gene data show CDR1 as SEHNR and CDR2 as FQNEAQ (reference sequence). The CDR3 consists of 16 residues. V shed 5 bases, J shed 7 bases, and the junction held 13 bases outside the gene matches.

The receptor was isolated from a human donor who donated a stem cell graft to a child with acute lymphoblastic leukemia. The specimen comprised PBMCs from the stem cell graft donor, sampled from the stem cell graft. This rearrangement joins TRBV7-9 to TRBJ1-5; 8 nucleotides line up with TRBD1. The DNA of the CDR3 is TGTGCCAGCAGCCCCCGGACAGGGTCGGAAGGACAGCCCCAGCATTTT. It codes for CASSPRTGSEGQPQHF.